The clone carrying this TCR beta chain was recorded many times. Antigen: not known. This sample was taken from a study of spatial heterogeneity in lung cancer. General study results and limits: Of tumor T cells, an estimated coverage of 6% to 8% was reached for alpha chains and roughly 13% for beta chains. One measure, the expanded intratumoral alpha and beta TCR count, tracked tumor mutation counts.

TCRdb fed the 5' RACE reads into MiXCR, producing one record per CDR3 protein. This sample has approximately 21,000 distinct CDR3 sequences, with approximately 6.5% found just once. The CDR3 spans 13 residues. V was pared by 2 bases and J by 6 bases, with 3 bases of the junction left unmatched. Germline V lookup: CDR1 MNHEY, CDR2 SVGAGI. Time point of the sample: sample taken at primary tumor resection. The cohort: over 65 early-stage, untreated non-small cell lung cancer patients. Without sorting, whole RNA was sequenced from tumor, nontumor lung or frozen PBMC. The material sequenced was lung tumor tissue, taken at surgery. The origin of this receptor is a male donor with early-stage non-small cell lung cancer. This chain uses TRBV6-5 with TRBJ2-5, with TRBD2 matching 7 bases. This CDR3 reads CASSYDGGKTQYF. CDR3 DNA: TGTGCCAGCAGTTACGACGGGGGGAAGACCCAGTACTTC.